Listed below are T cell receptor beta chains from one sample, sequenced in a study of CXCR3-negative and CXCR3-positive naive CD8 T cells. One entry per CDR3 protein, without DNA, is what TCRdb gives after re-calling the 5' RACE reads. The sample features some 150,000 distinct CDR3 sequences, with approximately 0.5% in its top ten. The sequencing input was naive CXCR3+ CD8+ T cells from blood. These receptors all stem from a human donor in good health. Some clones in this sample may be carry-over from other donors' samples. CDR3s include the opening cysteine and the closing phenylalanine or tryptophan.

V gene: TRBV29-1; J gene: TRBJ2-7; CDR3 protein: CSVEEDRAYEQYF
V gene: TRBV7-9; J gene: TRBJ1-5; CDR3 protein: CAIQRDSNQPQHF
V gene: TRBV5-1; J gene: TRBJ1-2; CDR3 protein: CASSLDAFNYGYTF
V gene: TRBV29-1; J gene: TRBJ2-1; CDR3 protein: CSVDEAGYNEQFF
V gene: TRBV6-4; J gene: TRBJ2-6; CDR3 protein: CASSEARSGGGISGANVLTF
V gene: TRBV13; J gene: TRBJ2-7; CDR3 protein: CASSARTSGGELDSYEQYF
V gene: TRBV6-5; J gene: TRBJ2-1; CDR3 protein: CASSYSFISYNEQFF
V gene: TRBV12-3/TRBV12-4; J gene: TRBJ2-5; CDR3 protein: CASSGSIVQGETQYF
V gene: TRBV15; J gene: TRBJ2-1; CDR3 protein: CATSSLKLVSRGDEQFF
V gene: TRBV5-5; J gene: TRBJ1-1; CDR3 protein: CASRGGGTEAFF
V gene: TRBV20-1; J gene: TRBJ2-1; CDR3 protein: CSARDSVTSSYNEQFF
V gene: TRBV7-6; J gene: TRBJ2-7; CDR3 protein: CASSAGGSYEQYF
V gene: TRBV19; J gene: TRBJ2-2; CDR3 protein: CASSIISTGELFF
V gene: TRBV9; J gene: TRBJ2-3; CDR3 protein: CASGSSTDTQYF
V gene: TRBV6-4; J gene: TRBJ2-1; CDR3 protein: CASSEDGTRGMNEQFF
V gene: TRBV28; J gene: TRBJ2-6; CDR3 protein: CASSFLGANVLTF
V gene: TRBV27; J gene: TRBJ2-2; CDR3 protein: CASSLSYTGELFF
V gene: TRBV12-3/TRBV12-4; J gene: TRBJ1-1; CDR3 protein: CASRTTVNTEAFF
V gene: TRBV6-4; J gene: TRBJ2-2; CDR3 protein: CASSDSVETNTGELFF
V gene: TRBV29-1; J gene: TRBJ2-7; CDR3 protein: CSVAQGRLAGVPFYEQCF
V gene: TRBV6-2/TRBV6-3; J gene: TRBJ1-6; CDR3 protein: CASTPTPDSPLHF
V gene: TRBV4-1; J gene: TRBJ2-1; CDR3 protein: CASSQAHVPRLSYNEQFF
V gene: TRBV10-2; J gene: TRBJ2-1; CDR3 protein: CASSESGLTISYNEQFF
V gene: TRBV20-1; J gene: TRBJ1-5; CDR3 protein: CSAGPGGLGQPQHF
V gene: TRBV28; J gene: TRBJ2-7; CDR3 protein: CASSLFAREQYF
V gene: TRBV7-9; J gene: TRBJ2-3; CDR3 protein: CASSFIDSGTDTQYF
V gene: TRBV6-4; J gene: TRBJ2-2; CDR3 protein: CASRTSGKGGELFF